Below are 3 T cell receptor beta chains sequenced from a single sample in a study of blood T cell repertoires in COVID-19. The table came from immunoSEQ multiplex PCR; TCRdb's copy has only in-frame clones and leaves some out. The sample records 90,000 to 150,000 clones, 79% being singletons. The sample comprised peripheral blood. Receptor source: a woman older than 75 with acute or convalescent COVID-19.

The chain has TRBV2 and TRBJ2-3, with D hard to call. Trimming removed 8 bases from V and 8 bases from J, with 14 bases in between. This CDR3 has 12 amino acids. Germline CDR1 and CDR2: SNHLY and FYNNEI. CDR3 DNA: TGTGCCAGCTGGTACTCCTCCGGTACGCAGTATTTT. This gives the protein CASWYSSGTQYF.

This clone was counted once. The chain uses TRBV5-1 and TRBJ2-7; D possibly corresponds to TRBD1 (7 bases). CDR1 and CDR2 (germline): SGHRS, YFSETQ. The CDR3 has 13 residues. Between the trimmed V and J ends, which lost 0 bases and 6 bases, there was a span of 10 bases. The DNA of the CDR3 is TGCGCCAGCAGCTTGGGGCAGGGGGGCGAGCAGTACTTC. This encodes CASSLGQGGEQYF.

The chain uses TRBV28 and TRBJ1-2, with 8 bases aligning to TRBD1. The V gene end was trimmed by 6 bases and the J gene end by 5 bases; junction bases not matched to a gene: 5. The germline CDR1 and CDR2 sequences are MDHEN and SYDVKM. CDR3 length: 13 residues. The CDR3 loop is CASRTGQAYGYTF. As DNA, the CDR3 is TGTGCCAGCAGAACGGGACAGGCGTATGGCTACACCTTC.